The 27 T cell receptor beta chains reported below all come from one sample, sequenced in a study of human T cells and chemical hapten exposure. Time point here: pre-sensitization, week 0. The treatment denotes: therapeutic diphenylcyclopropenone sensitization with weekly scalp DPC. TCRdb re-called the RACE reads with MiXCR, one entry per CDR3 protein. The data hold tens of thousands of distinct CDR3 sequences, with 14% observed a single time. The source was whole blood, collected in connection with sensitization to the hapten diphenylcyclopropenone (DPC). The receptors here all came from a woman aged 50 to 60 with alopecia areata. Some clones in this sample may be carry-over from other donors' samples.

This clonotype occurred a few times. The chain is built from TRBV15 and TRBJ1-2; a weak D match, TRBD1 (6 bases). Germline-derived CDR1 and CDR2 are LNHNV and YYDKDF (reference sequence). This CDR3 contains 13 residues. Deletions cut 5 bases from V and 5 bases from J, with 12 bases between. In nucleotides, the CDR3 is TGTGCCACCAGCGGGGGACACATGTATGGCTACACCTTC. Encoded protein: CATSGGHMYGYTF.

This chain links TRBV18 with TRBJ2-2; tentative D call: TRBD2 (5 bases). From germline, CDR1 is KGHSH and CDR2 LQKENI. The CDR3 is 19 residues long. V dropped 4 bases and J dropped 0 bases, with 21 bases sitting between them. The CDR3 region has the DNA TGTGCCAGCTCACATCTCGGGGTACGCGCCGCCGCGAACACCGGGGAGCTGTTTTTT. Residues: CASSHLGVRAAANTGELFF. Drawing the rest from reference TRBV18 and TRBJ2-2, the complete variable domain is NAGVMQNPRHLVRRRGQEARLRCSPMKGHSHVYWYRQLPEEGLKFMVYLQKENIIDESGMPKERFSAEFPKEGPSILRIQQVVRGDSAAYFCASSHLGVRAAANTGELFFGEGSRLTVL.

This clonotype occurred a few times. The rearrangement links TRBV4-1 to TRBJ2-1; D is perhaps TRBD1 (6 bases). Looked up from germline, CDR1 is MGHRA and CDR2 is YSYEKL. The V and J ends lost 2 bases and 2 bases respectively, with 16 bases between them. This CDR3 spans 17 amino acids. In DNA form, the CDR3 reads TGCGCCAGCAGCCAAAAATCTCGGCAGGGGCCCTACAATGAGCAGTTCTTC. Protein sequence: CASSQKSRQGPYNEQFF.

This chain uses TRBV10-3 with TRBJ2-5; unclear D gene. Germline CDR1 is ENHRY and CDR2 is SYGVKD. The CDR3 runs 13 residues. V was trimmed by 3 bases and J by 2 bases, leaving 7 bases between them. The CDR3 reads CAISDELQETQYF. The CDR3 DNA sequence: TGTGCCATCAGTGATGAGCTTCAAGAGACCCAGTACTTC.

J is TRBJ2-2 and V is TRBV28; unclear D gene. The ends were cut back, 6 bases at V and 5 bases at J, with 13 bases in the middle. The CDR3 totals 14 residues. Germline V gene lookup returns CDR1 MDHEN and CDR2 SYDVKM. CDR3 sequence (DNA): TGTGCCAGCAGGCAAACGTACAAAACCGGGGAGCTGTTTTTT. Translating it yields CASRQTYKTGELFF.

This clonotype was counted a few times. The J gene is TRBJ2-4, the V gene TRBV7-2, with D possibly TRBD2 on 6 matching bases. Germline V lookup: CDR1 SGHTA, CDR2 FQGNSA. Trimming left V 1 base short and J 9 bases short, with 10 bases between. This CDR3 spans 13 amino acids. CDR3: CASSLGLEGIQYF. In DNA form, the CDR3 reads TGTGCCAGCAGCTTAGGACTAGAGGGCATTCAGTACTTC.

This clonotype was counted at least ten times. V and J are TRBV20-1 and TRBJ2-7, with a possible D match to TRBD2 (5 bases). The CDR3 totals 13 residues. CDR1 DFQATT and CDR2 SNEGSKA come from the germline V gene (reference sequence). The germline V and J ends were trimmed by 3 bases and 4 bases, with 13 bases remaining between them. The CDR3 here is CSASGNLEYEQYF. The CDR3 DNA follows: TGCAGTGCTAGCGGGAATTTGGAGTACGAGCAGTACTTC.

This clonotype rates as medium-sized. The rearrangement uses TRBV6-2 or TRBV6-3 and TRBJ2-2; 13 bases line up with TRBD2. The length of the CDR3 is 16 residues. Trimming removed 3 bases from V and 5 bases from J; junction bases left unmatched: 3. CDR1 is MNHEY and CDR2 is SVGEGT in the germline V gene. Here the CDR3 DNA reads TGTGCCAGCAGTTATGGACTAGCGGGAGAGACCGGGGAGCTGTTTTTT. Its protein is CASSYGLAGETGELFF.

This clonotype was seen a handful of times. V is TRBV7-2 and J is TRBJ2-1, with D unresolved. Trimming took off 5 bases at V and 6 bases at J, with 11 bases between the two ends. The CDR3 totals 13 residues. Germline CDR1 is SGHTA and CDR2 is FQGNSA. The CDR3 protein is CASSGALGNEQFF. CDR3 coding DNA: TGTGCCAGCAGCGGAGCACTGGGCAATGAGCAGTTCTTC.

This clonotype was seen more than once but under ten times. The CDR3 here is CASSLKAGSYNEQFF. As DNA, the CDR3 is TGCGCCAGCAGCCTGAAAGCGGGGTCCTACAATGAGCAGTTCTTC. This chain connects TRBV5-1 to TRBJ2-1; TRBD2 matches 7 bases. V dropped 4 bases and J dropped 1; count of bases not matched to a gene: 5. The germline CDR1 and CDR2 sequences are SGHRS and YFSETQ. CDR3 length: 15 residues.

This clonotype was observed many times. This chain joins TRBV27 and TRBJ2-5; D remains ambiguous. Germline V lookup: CDR1 MNHEY, CDR2 SMNVEV (reference sequence). CDR3 length: 12 residues. Trimming took 0 bases from V and 4 from J, leaving 3 bases between them. DNA of the CDR3: TGTGCCAGCAGTTTATCGGGAGAGACCCAGTACTTC. It encodes CASSLSGETQYF.

This clonotype was observed a few times. The chain links TRBV4-3 to TRBJ2-5, with a possible D match to TRBD2 (6 bases). The V gene's germline CDR1 is LGHNA and CDR2 YSLEER. V was shortened by 4 bases and J by 5 bases, with 14 bases between the two germline ends. The CDR3 totals 14 residues. CDR3 nucleotides: TGCGCCAGCAGCCCCCATTTGGCGGGGGAGACCCAGTACTTC. Translating gives CASSPHLAGETQYF.

This clonotype was picked up many times. The CDR3 here is CASTREGNTGELFF. The CDR3 DNA sequence: TGTGCCAGCACCCGAGAGGGCAACACCGGGGAGCTGTTTTTT. The genes are TRBV6-4 and TRBJ2-2, with D tentatively TRBD2 (5 bases). CDR1 and CDR2 (germline): MRHNA, SNTAGT. Trimming shortened V by 7 bases and J by 2 bases, and 11 bases separated the two germline ends. CDR3 length: 14 residues.

This clonotype was detected only a few times. The chain uses TRBV5-1 and TRBJ2-1, with D unresolved. V was pared by 0 bases and J by 0 bases, with 7 bases between. The CDR3 is made up of 15 amino acids. Germline lookup yields CDR1 SGHRS and CDR2 YFSETQ. The CDR3 loop is CASSLVEPSYNEQFF. CDR3 nucleotides: TGCGCCAGCAGCTTGGTTGAACCCTCCTACAATGAGCAGTTCTTC.

This clonotype has just a few counts. The J gene is TRBJ2-1, the V gene TRBV11-3, with D perhaps assigned TRBD1 or TRBD2 (5 bases each). V lost 0 bases and J 8 bases, leaving 8 bases between the germline ends. Germline-derived CDR1 and CDR2 are SGHNT and YENEEA. This CDR3 is 13 amino acids long. This CDR3 is CASSLERDHEQFF. The DNA for the CDR3 is TGTGCCAGCAGCTTAGAGAGGGACCATGAGCAGTTCTTC.

This rearrangement joins TRBV28 to TRBJ2-7, with D hard to call. V lost 10 bases, J lost 4 bases, and 11 bases lay in between. The CDR3 has 11 amino acids. Germline CDR1 is MDHEN and CDR2 is SYDVKM. CDR3 in amino acids: CATHRAYEQYF. In nucleotides, the CDR3 is TGTGCCACCCATAGGGCTTACGAGCAGTACTTC. The complete variable domain, with remaining parts taken from reference TRBV28 and TRBJ2-7, reads DVKVTQSSRYLVKRTGEKVFLECVQDMDHENMFWYRQDPGLGLRLIYFSYDVKMKEKGDIPEGYSVSREKKERFSLILESASTNQTSMYLCATHRAYEQYFGPGTRLTVT.

The chain recombines TRBV5-1 with TRBJ2-3; D is perhaps TRBD1 (5 bases). The CDR3 is 16 residues long. CDR1 is SGHRS and CDR2 is YFSETQ in the germline V gene. V was pared by 4 bases and J by 4 bases, with 19 bases between. The CDR3: CASSPGSRARADTQYF. The CDR3, as DNA: TGCGCCAGCAGCCCCGGGTCCAGGGCGCGCGCAGATACGCAGTATTTT.

This sequence joins TRBV9 and TRBJ2-3; tentative D call: TRBD1 (6 bases). The ends were cut back, 2 bases at V and 3 bases at J, with 13 bases in the middle. The germline gives CDR1 SGDLS, CDR2 YYNGEE. This CDR3 contains 15 residues. CDR3 in DNA: TGTGCCAGCAGCGTCTTAGGGGGTAGTACAGATACGCAGTATTTT. This sequence encodes CASSVLGGSTDTQYF. The whole variable domain, remainder taken from reference TRBV9 and TRBJ2-3, is DSGVTQTPKHLITATGQRVTLRCSPRSGDLSVYWYQQSLDQGLQFLIQYYNGEERAKGNILERFSAQQFPDLHSELNLSSLELGDSALYFCASSVLGGSTDTQYFGPGTRLTVL.

This clonotype has more than one count but fewer than ten. This chain links TRBV30 with TRBJ2-7, with 11 positions matching TRBD2. The CDR3 length is 14 residues. V was pared by 4 bases and J by 7 bases, with 9 bases of the junction left unmatched. From germline, CDR1 is GTSNPN and CDR2 SVGIG (reference sequence). In DNA, the CDR3 is TGTGCCTGGAAAACTAGCGGGAGTCTGGGGGAGCAGTACTTC. Translating it yields CAWKTSGSLGEQYF.

In this sample, this clonotype turned up a few times. This chain uses TRBV18 with TRBJ2-7, with TRBD2 as a possible D gene (6 bases). Germline CDR1 is KGHSH and CDR2 is LQKENI. Trimming stripped 6 bases from V and 0 bases from J, with 12 bases between. The CDR3 is 14 amino acids. This chain's CDR3 is CASSPGVSSYEQYF. DNA of the CDR3: TGTGCCAGCTCCCCGGGGGTCTCCTCCTACGAGCAGTACTTC.

This clonotype came up a few times. The CDR3 DNA reads TGTGCCAGCTCACCACCGACGGGGGATCGCGAAGCTTTCTTT. As protein: CASSPPTGDREAFF. The V gene is TRBV18, the J gene TRBJ1-1; possibly TRBD1 for D (5 bases). V lost 0 bases and J 8 bases, leaving 13 bases between the germline ends. CDR1 and CDR2 from the germline V gene are KGHSH and LQKENI. This CDR3 spans 14 amino acids. Combining the CDR3 with reference TRBV18 and TRBJ1-1 gives the whole variable domain NAGVMQNPRHLVRRRGQEARLRCSPMKGHSHVYWYRQLPEEGLKFMVYLQKENIIDESGMPKERFSAEFPKEGPSILRIQQVVRGDSAAYFCASSPPTGDREAFFGQGTRLTVV.

This clonotype has more than one count but fewer than ten. The rearrangement links TRBV4-3 to TRBJ2-2; D is possibly TRBD2 (6 bases). The germline V and J ends were trimmed by 1 base and 2 bases, with 17 bases remaining between them. The length of the CDR3 is 18 residues. CDR1 and CDR2 (germline): LGHNA, YSLEER. The CDR3 bases are TGCGCCAGCAGCCAAGGAGCAGGGAGGTCTTTTAACACCGGGGAGCTGTTTTTT. Its translation is CASSQGAGRSFNTGELFF.

This clonotype has more than one count but fewer than ten. The chain couples TRBV20-1 to TRBJ2-7, with D possibly matching TRBD2 (6 bases). Per germline, CDR1 DFQATT and CDR2 SNEGSKA (reference sequence). Trimming left V 6 bases short and J 2 bases short, with 14 bases between. This CDR3 region has 13 residues. CDR3 amino acids: CSATHGSPYEQYF. For the CDR3, the DNA is TGCAGTGCCACTCACGGGAGCCCCTACGAGCAGTACTTC.

There are a few counts of this clonotype. The chain carries TRBV24-1 and TRBJ2-2, with D maybe TRBD2 (6 bases). Germline-derived CDR1 and CDR2 are KGHDR and SFDVKD. The CDR3 has 15 residues. Trimming stripped 12 bases from V and 5 bases from J, with 21 bases between. CDR3 nucleotides: TGTGCCCCCCTGTTGAACGGGAGAAGAACCGGGGAGCTGTTTTTT. Its translation: CAPLLNGRRTGELFF.

This clonotype was seen a handful of times. CDR3 nucleotide sequence: TGCAGCGTAAAGGGCTCGGGCGAGCAGTACTTC. This sequence encodes CSVKGSGEQYF. The V and J genes are TRBV29-1 and TRBJ2-7; no clear D. The CDR3 covers 11 residues. Trimming cost V 6 bases and J 6 bases, with 12 bases left between them. Germline V gene lookup returns CDR1 SQVTM and CDR2 ANQGSEA.

The sample holds many counts of this clonotype. This chain links TRBV18 with TRBJ1-4; D is unclear. CDR3 size: 16 residues. Germline assignment: CDR1 KGHSH and CDR2 LQKENI. The V and J ends lost 2 bases and 7 bases respectively, with 17 bases between them. The CDR3: CASSPVPRIGGEKLFF. The CDR3 region has the DNA TGTGCCAGCTCACCAGTTCCCCGGATAGGCGGTGAAAAACTGTTTTTT.

This clonotype turned up a few times. The V call is TRBV28, the J call TRBJ2-7; tentative D call: TRBD1 (6 bases). Trimming took 4 bases from V and 2 from J, leaving 12 bases between them. There are 14 residues in the CDR3. Germline assignment: CDR1 MDHEN and CDR2 SYDVKM. The CDR3 coding sequence is TGTGCCAGCAGTTCAGGGGTAACTCCCTACGAGCAGTACTTC. Translating gives CASSSGVTPYEQYF.